This T cell receptor (beta chain) was recorded in a study of T and B cells in COVID-19 patients. As for the study in general: Most recovered patients had mild to moderate COVID-19 treated as outpatients. Median age was approximately 33 years in the recovered cohort and around 67 years in the active-infection cohort. Most of the roughly 20 active-infection patients had comorbidities associated with unfavorable COVID-19 outcome.

Blood genomic DNA input for TRB amplification was about 250-500 ng. As to this clonotype: The antigen remains unidentified.

This CDR3 region has 12 residues. V was pared by 1 base and J by 9 bases, with 5 bases of the junction left unmatched. The V gene's germline CDR1 is DFQATT and CDR2 SNEGSKA (reference sequence). Notes on the study in general: Blood from mildly ill patients while symptomatic, and early samples from severe cases, were scarce.

BIOMED2 TRB-A/B primer pools were used in multiplex TRB PCR. MiXCR, applied by TCRdb to the multiplex PCR reads, yields one record per CDR3 protein. The repertoire consists of around 21,000 distinct CDR3 sequences, with more than 30% occurring once and the leading ten covering approximately 2%. The source is a human donor who had recovered from COVID-19. The chain uses TRBV20-1 and TRBJ1-2, with 7 bases identical to TRBD1. Sequencing was carried out using blood. The CDR3, as DNA: TGCAGTGCTAGAGGGGCGGGACAGAGCTACACCTTC. Amino acids: CSARGAGQSYTF.